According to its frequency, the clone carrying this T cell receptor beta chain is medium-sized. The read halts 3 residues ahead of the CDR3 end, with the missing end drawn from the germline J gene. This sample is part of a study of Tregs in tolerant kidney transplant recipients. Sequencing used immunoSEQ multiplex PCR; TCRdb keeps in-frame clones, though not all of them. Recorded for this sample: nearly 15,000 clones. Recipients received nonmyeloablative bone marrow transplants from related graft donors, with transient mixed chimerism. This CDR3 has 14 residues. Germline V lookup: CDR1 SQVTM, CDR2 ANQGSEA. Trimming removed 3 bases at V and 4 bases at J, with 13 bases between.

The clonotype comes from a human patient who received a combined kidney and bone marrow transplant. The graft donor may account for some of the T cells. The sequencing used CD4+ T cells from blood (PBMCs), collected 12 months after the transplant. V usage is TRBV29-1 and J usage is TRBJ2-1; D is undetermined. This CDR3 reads CSVEATIGYNEQFF. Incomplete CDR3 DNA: TGCAGCGTTGAGGCAACCATCGGGTACAATGAG.